A single T cell receptor (beta chain) is shown here with its context. Its antigen is not identified. Germline V CDR1 and CDR2: LGHNT, FRNRAP. The CDR3 spans 14 residues. The V segment lost 6 bases and the J segment 10 bases; nucleotides outside the gene matches: 13. The data were obtained in a study of T cells in localized non-small cell lung cancer. The study's findings and limits: Uninvolved adjacent lung had the highest recorded T cell clonality, with tumor below it. Overall survival was longer when the density of T cells in the blood was higher. It remains possible that heterogeneity exists, since only one tumor region was sequenced. Within adjacent lung there appeared a median 57 of the top 100 tumor clones.

TCRdb keeps only in-frame clones here, not all; method: immunoSEQ multiplex PCR. In the table there are about 11,000 clones, approximately 85% of which are singletons. The rearrangement joins TRBV12-5 to TRBJ1-1; 8 bases fit TRBD1. This specimen consisted of peripheral blood mononuclear cells, obtained before any cancer treatment. This receptor was identified in a female donor at least 60 years old with stage II lung adenocarcinoma. The CDR3 DNA reads TGTGCTAGTGGCCGCCTCGGCCAGGGGGCGGGAGCTTTCTTT. Translated, it gives CASGRLGQGAGAFF.